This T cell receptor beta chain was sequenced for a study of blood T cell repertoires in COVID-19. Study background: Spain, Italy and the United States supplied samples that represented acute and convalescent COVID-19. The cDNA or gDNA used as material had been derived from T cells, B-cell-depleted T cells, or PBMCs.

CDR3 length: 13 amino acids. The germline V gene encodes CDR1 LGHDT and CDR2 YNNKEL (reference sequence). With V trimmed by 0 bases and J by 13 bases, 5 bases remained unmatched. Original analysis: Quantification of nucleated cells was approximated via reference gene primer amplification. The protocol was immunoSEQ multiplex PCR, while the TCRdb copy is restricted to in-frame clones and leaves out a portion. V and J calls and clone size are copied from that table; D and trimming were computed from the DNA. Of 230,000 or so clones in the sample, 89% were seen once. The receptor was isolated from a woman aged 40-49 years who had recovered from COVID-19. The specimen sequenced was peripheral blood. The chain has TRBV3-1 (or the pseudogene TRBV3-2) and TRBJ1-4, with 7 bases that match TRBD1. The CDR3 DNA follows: TGTGCCAGCAGCCAAGAAACAGGGGCTGTACTGTTTTTT. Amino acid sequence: CASSQETGAVLFF.